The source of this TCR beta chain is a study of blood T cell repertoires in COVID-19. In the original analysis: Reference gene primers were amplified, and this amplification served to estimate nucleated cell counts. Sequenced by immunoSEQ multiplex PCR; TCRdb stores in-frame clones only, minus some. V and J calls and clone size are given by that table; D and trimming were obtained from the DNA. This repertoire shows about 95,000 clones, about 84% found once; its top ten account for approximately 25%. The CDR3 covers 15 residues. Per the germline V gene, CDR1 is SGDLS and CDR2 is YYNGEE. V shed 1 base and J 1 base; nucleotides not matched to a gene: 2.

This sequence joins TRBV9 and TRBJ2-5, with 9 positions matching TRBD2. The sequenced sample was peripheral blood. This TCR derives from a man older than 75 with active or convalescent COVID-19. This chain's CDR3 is CASSVSGGIQETQYF. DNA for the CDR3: TGTGCCAGCAGCGTAAGCGGGGGGATCCAAGAGACCCAGTACTTC. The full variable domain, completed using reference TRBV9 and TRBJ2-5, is DSGVTQTPKHLITATGQRVTLRCSPRSGDLSVYWYQQSLDQGLQFLIQYYNGEERAKGNILERFSAQQFPDLHSELNLSSLELGDSALYFCASSVSGGIQETQYFGPGTRLLVL.